Below are 21 T cell receptor beta chains sequenced from a single sample in a study of blood T cell repertoires in COVID-19. The method was immunoSEQ multiplex PCR; TCRdb's version includes in-frame clones alone and lacks a portion of them. The sample shows around 150,000 clones, about 83% of them seen only once. Sequencing was carried out using peripheral blood. These TCRs come from a woman between 70 and 85 years old with COVID-19, enrolled during active disease.

The V call is TRBV7-9, the J call TRBJ2-2, with 12 bases that match TRBD2. The CDR3 runs to 15 residues. Per germline, CDR1 SEHNR and CDR2 FQNEAQ (reference sequence). V gave up 4 bases and J gave up 3 bases; unmatched junction bases: 0. CDR3 region: CASSWTSGDTGELFF. CDR3 DNA sequence: TGTGCCAGCAGCTGGACTAGCGGGGACACCGGGGAGCTGTTTTTT.

The chain couples TRBV3-1 (or the pseudogene TRBV3-2) to TRBJ1-2, with D perhaps matching TRBD1 (5 bases). The V gene lost 8 bases and the J gene lost 2 bases, with 12 bases spanning the gap. This CDR3 is 13 amino acids long. Germline assignment: CDR1 LGHDT and CDR2 YNNKEL (reference sequence). The CDR3 DNA reads as TGTGCCAGCGCGTTACAGGAGAACTATGGCTACACCTTC. This sequence encodes CASALQENYGYTF.

This rearrangement joins TRBV5-1 to TRBJ2-7; possibly TRBD1 for D (5 bases). Germline V gives CDR1 SGHRS, CDR2 YFSETQ. The CDR3 extends over 14 amino acids. Trimming stripped 1 base from V and 5 bases from J, with 13 bases between. The CDR3 region is CASSLPGWGNEQYF. The CDR3 region has the DNA TGCGCCAGCAGCTTGCCAGGGTGGGGTAACGAGCAGTACTTC.

This rearrangement joins TRBV7-9 to TRBJ1-3; a possible D gene is TRBD1 (6 bases). The length of the CDR3 is 14 residues. V was cut by 4 bases and J by 1 base, with 8 bases left in between. Germline CDR1 is SEHNR and CDR2 is FQNEAQ (reference sequence). This CDR3 reads CASSSRGSGNTIYF. In nucleotides, the CDR3 is TGTGCCAGCAGCTCCAGGGGATCTGGAAACACCATATATTTT.

The table lists this clone with a few counts. This chain connects TRBV19 to TRBJ1-5; possible D gene TRBD1, 6 bases. Germline V gene data show CDR1 as LNHDA and CDR2 as SQIVND (reference sequence). With 2 bases removed from V and 6 bases from J, the gap between germline ends came to 14 bases. The CDR3 runs to 15 residues. CDR3: CASSIYFRGSQPQHF. The CDR3 region has the DNA TGTGCCAGTAGTATATATTTCAGGGGTTCTCAGCCCCAGCATTTT.

The J gene is TRBJ2-5, the V gene TRBV7-9, with D perhaps TRBD1 (6 bases). Germline V lookup: CDR1 SEHNR, CDR2 FQNEAQ (reference sequence). Trimming shortened V by 5 bases and J by 1 base, and 17 bases separated the two germline ends. The CDR3 extends over 16 amino acids. DNA of the CDR3: TGTGCCAGCAGCCGGACAGCCCCGAAACCCCAAGAGACCCAGTACTTC. As protein: CASSRTAPKPQETQYF.

The chain is built from TRBV14 and TRBJ1-2; TRBD1 matches at 7 bases. Germline lookup yields CDR1 SGHDN and CDR2 FVKESK. Trimming at V came to 4 bases and at J to 5 bases, leaving 7 bases not matched to a gene. This CDR3 is 14 amino acids long. The DNA for the CDR3 is TGTGCCAGCAGCCGCCTAGGGGGCAGGTATGGCTACACCTTC. Amino acids: CASSRLGGRYGYTF.

The chain uses TRBV6-1 and TRBJ1-2; 7 bases agree with TRBD1. There are 15 residues in the CDR3. The V and J ends lost 3 bases and 4 bases, in that order; junction bases with no gene match: 8. Germline values: CDR1 MNHNS, CDR2 SASEGT. As DNA, the CDR3 is TGTGCCAGCAGTGAGACCGACAGGGCTCGCTATGGCTACACCTTC. Encoded protein: CASSETDRARYGYTF.

The V call is TRBV19, the J call TRBJ1-1; 7 nucleotides match TRBD1. The CDR3 is made up of 15 amino acids. V dropped 7 bases and J dropped 4; count of bases not matched to a gene: 12. The germline V gene encodes CDR1 LNHDA and CDR2 SQIVND (reference sequence). The CDR3 DNA follows: TGTGCCAGTAACACCGCCTCACAGGGGACCACTGAAGCTTTCTTT. The encoded protein is CASNTASQGTTEAFF. The entire variable domain, with the rest obtained from reference TRBV19 and TRBJ1-1, is as follows: DGGITQSPKYLFRKEGQNVTLSCEQNLNHDAMYWYRQDPGQGLRLIYYSQIVNDFQKGDIAEGYSVSREKKESFPLTVTSAQKNPTAFYLCASNTASQGTTEAFFGQGTRLTVV.

CDR3 DNA: TGTGCCAGCAGTGATCAGGGGACGGAGACCCAGTACTTC. Translated: CASSDQGTETQYF. The chain recombines TRBV2 with TRBJ2-5; a weak D match, TRBD1 (6 bases). V was cut by 3 bases and J by 5 bases, with 10 bases left in between. The germline CDR1 and CDR2 sequences are SNHLY and FYNNEI. The CDR3 contains 13 residues.

This clone was seen a handful of times. The V gene is TRBV28, the J gene TRBJ2-3; maybe TRBD1 (6 bases). Germline V CDR1 and CDR2: MDHEN, SYDVKM. This CDR3 region has 13 residues. V lost 6 bases and J 5 bases, leaving 12 bases between the germline ends. The CDR3: CASRTTGLDTQYF. The CDR3 DNA reads TGTGCCAGCAGAACTACAGGGTTAGATACGCAGTATTTT.

The chain recombines TRBV11-2 with TRBJ2-5; 9 bases are shared with TRBD2. The CDR3 length is 15 residues. Looked up from germline, CDR1 is SGHAT and CDR2 is FQNNGV. The V gene end was trimmed by 4 bases and the J gene end by 5 bases; junction bases not matched to a gene: 8. The CDR3 coding sequence is TGTGCCAGCAGCTGGAGAGCGGGGGGCGGGGAGACCCAGTACTTC. This gives the protein CASSWRAGGGETQYF.

The V and J genes are TRBV5-1 and TRBJ1-2; 12 bases fit TRBD1. With V trimmed by 0 bases and J by 6 bases, 6 bases remained unmatched. The CDR3 loop spans 16 amino acids. Germline V gives CDR1 SGHRS, CDR2 YFSETQ. The CDR3 spells CASSLGDRGPIDGYTF. The CDR3, as DNA: TGCGCCAGCAGCTTGGGGGACAGGGGGCCGATCGATGGCTACACCTTC. Full variable domain (remainder filled in from reference TRBV5-1 and TRBJ1-2): KAGVTQTPRYLIKTRGQQVTLSCSPISGHRSVSWYQQTPGQGLQFLFEYFSETQRNKGNFPGRFSGRQFSNSRSEMNVSTLELGDSALYLCASSLGDRGPIDGYTFGSGTRLTVV.

The chain is built from TRBV7-9 and TRBJ1-4; a possible D gene is TRBD1 (5 bases). Deletions cut 1 base from V and 3 bases from J, with 12 bases between. The CDR3 spans 16 residues. The germline gives CDR1 SEHNR, CDR2 FQNEAQ (reference sequence). The CDR3 protein is CASSLEDGGSNEKLFF. The CDR3 DNA sequence: TGTGCCAGCAGCTTAGAGGACGGGGGGTCTAATGAAAAACTGTTTTTT.

The chain recombines TRBV3-1 (or the pseudogene TRBV3-2) with TRBJ2-1; TRBD2 matches 8 bases. The germline CDR1 and CDR2 sequences are LGHDT and YNNKEL (reference sequence). The CDR3 has 16 residues. Trimming at V came to 0 bases and at J to 1 base, leaving 2 bases not matched to a gene. Written as DNA, the CDR3 is TGTGCCAGCAGCCAAGACTCGGGGGGGTCCTACAATGAGCAGTTCTTC. The encoded protein is CASSQDSGGSYNEQFF.

This rearrangement joins TRBV5-4 to TRBJ2-2; D is perhaps TRBD2 (7 bases). This CDR3 spans 15 amino acids. The V and J ends lost 6 bases and 0 bases respectively, with 12 bases between them. CDR1 and CDR2 (germline): SGHNT, YYREEE (reference sequence). The chain's CDR3 is CASMRGGANTGELFF. CDR3 DNA: TGTGCCAGCATGAGGGGGGGCGCGAACACCGGGGAGCTGTTTTTT.

The V and J genes are TRBV3-1 (or the pseudogene TRBV3-2) and TRBJ1-3, with 8 nucleotides matching TRBD1. The CDR3 extends over 15 amino acids. CDR1 and CDR2 from the germline V gene are LGHDT and YNNKEL (reference sequence). V gave up 5 bases and J gave up 2 bases; unmatched junction bases: 5. The CDR3 region has the DNA TGTGCCAGCAGCGGACAGGGAGGCGCTGGAAACACCATATATTTT. Its protein product is CASSGQGGAGNTIYF.

There are a few counts of this clone. The chain combines TRBV28 with TRBJ1-2, with D perhaps matching TRBD1 (6 bases). Per the germline V gene, CDR1 is MDHEN and CDR2 is SYDVKM. V lost 6 bases to trimming and J lost 8 bases, with 25 bases between them. The CDR3 totals 16 residues. CDR3 protein: CASRPGQRSYGDGYTF. The CDR3 DNA reads TGTGCCAGCAGGCCGGGACAACGCTCCTACGGGGACGGCTACACCTTC.

The rearrangement links TRBV7-8 to TRBJ2-7; D may be TRBD1 (5 bases). The CDR3 is made up of 14 amino acids. Trimming shortened V by 5 bases and J by 1 base, and 12 bases separated the two germline ends. The V gene's germline CDR1 is SGHVS and CDR2 FQNEAQ. This CDR3 is CASSDQDRSYEQYF. CDR3 nucleotide sequence: TGTGCCAGCAGCGATCAAGACAGATCCTACGAGCAGTACTTC.

The chain is built from TRBV12-5 and TRBJ2-3; unclear D gene. CDR1 and CDR2 (germline): LGHNT, FRNRAP. This CDR3 has 15 amino acids. V was clipped by 2 bases and J by 1 base, with 10 bases between them. CDR3 residues: CASGLLGSGTDTQYF. The CDR3 region has the DNA TGTGCTAGTGGTTTGTTAGGAAGCGGCACAGATACGCAGTATTTT.

The V gene is TRBV6-5, the J gene TRBJ1-5, with 11 bases matching TRBD1. This CDR3 spans 15 amino acids. CDR1 MNHEY and CDR2 SVGAGI come from the germline V gene. J was trimmed by 5 bases and V by 6 bases; bases with no gene match: 6. The CDR3 bases are TGTGCCAGCAGCTCGGACAGGGGGCACGATCAGCCCCAGCATTTT. Its translation is CASSSDRGHDQPQHF.